This TCR beta chain was retrieved from a study of regulatory T cells in long-lasting Graves disease (dated by TCRdb to the early 2020s). About the full investigation: Patients with newly diagnosed Graves' disease had been on antithyroid drugs for under 3 months. This study used TCR sequencing and RNA sequencing of peripheral blood to compare persistent Graves' disease patients against newly diagnosed Graves' disease patients. The study was registered as a clinical trial and conducted in China. A total of about 33 samples were covered by TCR sequencing, comprising approximately 13 persistent and some 20 newly diagnosed Graves' disease patients.

CDR1 SNHLY and CDR2 FYNNEI were looked up in the germline V gene. The CDR3 contains 17 residues, cysteine and phenylalanine counted. CDR3 DNA is the only sequence kept; it has 51 bases, read in frame from the first base. From V the trimming removes 6 bases and from J it removes 5 bases, while the gene matches leave 11 bases of the junction unaccounted for. In regard to this clonotype: It lacks a known antigen. Within one base of it there is no much larger clone, and no base qualities were kept.

On the study overall, not on this receptor specifically: Sequencing and analysis were restricted to the TCR beta chain. TRBV28, TRBJ1-2 and TRBJ2-5 were preferentially used in persistent disease, while TRBV20-1 and TRBJ2-1 were favored in newly diagnosed disease. Patients with persistent disease shared more public clonotypes (approximately 2,500) than newly diagnosed patients did (around 980). Compared with newly diagnosed patients, patients with persistent Graves' disease had lower TCR Shannon entropy and fewer highly expanded clones, which suggests clonal expansion. Peripheral blood alone was examined, since thyroid tissue, which constituted the primary lesion, could not be accessed. The small sample size was acknowledged by the authors as a limitation that may reduce accuracy.

The time point tag for this specimen amounts to: newly diagnosed GD, antithyroid drugs for less than 3 months. For both TCR sequencing and RNA sequencing, RNA was extracted from PBMCs using TRIzol. The diagnosis of Graves' disease followed American Thyroid Association guidelines. Recruitment of patients was carried out at an endocrinology department in Xi'an, China. Each patient gave around 9 milliliters of peripheral blood, collected in an EDTA anticoagulant tube. PBMCs were isolated by Ficoll Paque Plus density gradient separation without further T cell sorting. RNA quality was checked with an Agilent 2100 Bioanalyzer and agarose gel, and concentration with a NanoDrop 2000. Receptors were amplified or captured by multiplex PCR. Sequenced on an Illumina HiSeq 4000. CDR3 regions were amplified by Arm-PCR with iRepertoire HTBI primers to construct TCR beta libraries. Before sequencing, the PCR products went through gel purification. In the authors' own workflow: Across samples, roughly 60 TRBV and 13 to 15 TRBJ segments were identified and used for gene usage analysis of CDR3 amino acid clonotypes. Filtered high-quality paired reads were merged into contigs using COPE and FqMerger. BLAST was used to align contigs to the IMGT TRBV, TRBD and TRBJ reference genes, and CDR3 was defined following IMGT. Any clonotype with a frequency above 0.1% was classified as a highly expanded clone. Repertoire diversity was measured by Shannon entropy, and V-J evenness by the Gini coefficient. Public clonotypes were defined as clonotypes shared by more than one individual. The raw public data were reprocessed by TCRdb itself: fastp quality trimming at Q25, MiXCR clonotype calling, in-frame beta chains only. Duplicate CDR3 protein sequences are folded into a single record with the most common DNA and genes. For this entry, the V and J calls and clone size follow TCRdb and not the study's own pipeline. A total of a few hundred thousand distinct CDR3 sequences appear in this sample, 11% to 15% of them only once. Jointly, the top ten make up approximately 19% of the sample.

The sample was also reused in another study, on T cells in Graves' hyperthyroidism and ophthalmopathy. As that second paper reports: Stable Graves' hyperthyroidism was defined as the absence of progression to ophthalmopathy over 18 months of follow-up. The hyperthyroidism patients were between 18 and 65 years old and newly diagnosed, with a disease duration of less than 2 months. The study excluded patients with uncontrolled infections, other autoimmune diseases, pregnancy or lactation. Diagnoses were based on clinical symptoms, serum thyroxine and TRAb, thyroid ultrasound and orbital computed tomography. The first round of RT-PCR for the TCR CDR3 was performed with the HTBI primer set and the Qiagen OneStep RT-PCR kit. Most expanded thyroid clonotypes (frequency above 0.001) were also detected in blood, suggesting blood repertoires may reflect thyroid immune responses. A 13 V-J signature model separated ophthalmopathy from stable hyperthyroidism, with just over 85% sensitivity and 81.08% specificity in cross-validation and 80%/75% in testing. During validation, the model predicted progression to ophthalmopathy a median of about 5.9 months ahead of onset, with approximately 71% sensitivity and 72.22% specificity. To identify distinguishing TCR V-J signatures, a discovery cohort of about 95 patients was used, comprising some 45 with Graves' ophthalmopathy and some 57 with stable Graves' hyperthyroidism. Whether ophthalmopathy could be predicted prospectively was tested in an independent validation cohort made up of about 20 hyperthyroidism patients plus 17 patients who later progressed to ophthalmopathy. The 90 to 100 discovery patients were randomly split 7:3 into training and test sets. In roughly six Graves' hyperthyroidism patients, the study also compared T-cell repertoires from thyroid tissue with T-cell repertoires from blood. After blood sampling, hyperthyroidism patients were treated with methimazole at a starting dose of 30 mg daily, and ophthalmopathy patients were treated with high-dose intravenous methylprednisolone. The libraries were constructed in a second round of multiplex PCR and then size-selected and purified. Sequencing of the libraries was done on an Illumina HiSeq2000 using paired-end 100 bp reads. SOAPnuke was used to process the raw data, removing reads that contained adapters or uncalled bases, had a mean Phred below 15, or lacked an exact match to the constant primer or identifier. COPE v1.2.5 was used to merge the high-quality paired reads, and each unique nucleotide sequence was defined as a clonotype. MiTCR v1.1 was used to align the clonotypes against IMGT TRBV, TRBD and TRBJ reference segments. The analysis was restricted to V-J combinations with a frequency above 0.0001, which together covered approximately 99% of the repertoires. The TCS score was defined as F50 (clonal expansion) divided by E x V (chaos), with BLOSUM62-based TCRdist calculated between CDR3 peptides within each V-J. Welch's t-statistics and random forest reduced fewer than 550 V-J features to roughly 13, which were used in a naive Bayes classifier (R e1071). Sample size was not statistically predetermined, and blinding of investigators to group allocation was not performed. TCR Vbeta CDR3 sequencing of 135 peripheral blood samples (more than 40 ophthalmopathy, 75 to 85 hyperthyroidism and around 17 progressor patients) is reported in the paper.

In this chain, TRBV2 is recombined with TRBJ2-2; the central 11 bases match TRBD2. This clonotype was sampled from a woman in her fifties or sixties with Graves disease. Donor details come from another sample of the same person, matched by shared clones. Source: peripheral blood mononuclear cells (PBMCs), taken at new diagnosis, from a patient treated with antithyroid drugs. In nucleotide form, the sequence is TGTGCCAGCAGGGACTCGGGACTAGCGGCGATAACCGGGGAGCTGTTTTTT. Its translation is CASRDSGLAAITGELFF.